This T cell receptor beta chain was recovered during a study of T-cell memory formation after mild COVID-19 (dated by TCRdb to the early 2020s). With regard to the full study: TCR sequence clusters from the two donors were largely donor specific. The cohort was made up of two young adult volunteers, one female and one male, who were previously healthy. Longitudinal TCRalpha and TCRbeta repertoire sequencing tracked T-cell clones expanding and contracting after mild COVID-19 in a couple of donors.

Instrument on record: Illumina NovaSeq 6000. TCRalpha and TCRbeta cDNA libraries were built by 5'RACE with constant-segment primers, adding sample barcodes and unique molecular identifiers. RNA was extracted from every sample with Trizol reagent. Library amplification was performed in two PCR steps, and a second sample barcode and Illumina TruSeq adapters were introduced in the second step. The libraries were sequenced on an Illumina NovaSeq using 2 x 150 bp paired-end reads. The study's processing was this. Demultiplexing of reads and collapsing into UMI-guided consensus sequences were performed with migec v1.2.7. Using mixcr v2.1.11, UMI consensuses were aligned to TRA and TRB V and J templates and then assembled into clonotypes. A clonotype was counted as expanded or contracted only when both edgeR and NoisET called the clonotype significant, with the noise models trained on biological replicates. For edgeR calls, the thresholds were a false discovery rate-adjusted p below 0.01 and a log2 fold-change of 1. As an exploratory analysis of dynamics, max-normalized trajectories of the 1000 most abundant clonotypes were examined by PCA with hierarchical clustering. The CD4 or CD8 phenotype of responding clones was assigned using the separately sequenced CD4+ and CD8+ repertoires. TCRdb reprocessed the public reads (quality trimming at Q25 with fastp, clone calling with MiXCR) and kept in-frame beta chains. Rows with a matching CDR3 protein are joined into one entry that keeps the most common DNA and genes. The V and J calls here are based on TCRdb, not the publication. For this sample there are about 310,000 distinct CDR3 sequences; roughly a fifth appear just once. Together, the top ten hold roughly 21% of the sample.

Broader findings and caveats from the paper: The study included only a couple of mild cases, and larger cohorts that include severe cases with pre-infection samples were judged to be necessary. Whether the second-wave clones peaking on day 37 were SARS-CoV-2 specific was not confirmed. Some responding clones were detected in pre-infection memory, which suggested that pre-existing cross-reactive memory T cells had joined the SARS-CoV-2 response. From day 15 to 85, contracting clones showed balanced CD4/CD8 phenotypes, whereas a second wave of clones that expanded from day 15 to 37 leaned towards CD4+. Contracting CD4+ clones were found mainly in CM and EM memory subsets, while CD8+ clones were enriched in EMRA.

There are 14 amino acids in the CDR3, from cysteine to phenylalanine inclusive. CDR3 DNA only is kept here, 42 bases in frame from base 1. According to the germline V gene, CDR1 reads SGHRS and CDR2 reads YFSETQ. Trimming at the junction amounts to 4 bases on V and 1 base on J, and the germline ends lie 9 bases apart. In regard to this clonotype: Its antigen is unknown. Per-nucleotide qualities are absent, and no much larger clonotype sits a single base away.

Ficoll-Paque density gradient centrifugation was used to isolate PBMCs. The TCR originated in a man between 18 and 35 years old who had mild COVID-19 (a few samples of this study predate the infection). The sample titles of this study are shuffled in the database, so cell type and time point are left out; the donor was told from shared clones. The chain is made from TRBV5-1 and TRBJ2-1; the D gene is perhaps TRBD1, on 5 matching bases. The source material was PBMCs or a T cell subset sorted from them (not recorded which). The CDR3 has the sequence CASSPRQSYNEQFF. The DNA sequence reads TGCGCCAGCAGCCCGAGACAGTCCTACAATGAGCAGTTCTTC.